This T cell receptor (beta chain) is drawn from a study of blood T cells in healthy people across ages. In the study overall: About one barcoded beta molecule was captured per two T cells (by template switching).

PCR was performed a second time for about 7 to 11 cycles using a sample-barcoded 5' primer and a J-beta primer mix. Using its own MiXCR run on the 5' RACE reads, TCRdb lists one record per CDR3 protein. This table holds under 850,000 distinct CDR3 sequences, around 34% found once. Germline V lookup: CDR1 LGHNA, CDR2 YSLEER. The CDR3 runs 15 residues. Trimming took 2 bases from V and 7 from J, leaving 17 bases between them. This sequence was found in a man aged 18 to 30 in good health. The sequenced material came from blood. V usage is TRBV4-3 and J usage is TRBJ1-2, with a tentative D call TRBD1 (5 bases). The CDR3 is CASSQPSGAGRGYTF. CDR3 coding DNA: TGCGCCAGCAGCCAACCAAGCGGGGCAGGGCGTGGCTACACCTTC.